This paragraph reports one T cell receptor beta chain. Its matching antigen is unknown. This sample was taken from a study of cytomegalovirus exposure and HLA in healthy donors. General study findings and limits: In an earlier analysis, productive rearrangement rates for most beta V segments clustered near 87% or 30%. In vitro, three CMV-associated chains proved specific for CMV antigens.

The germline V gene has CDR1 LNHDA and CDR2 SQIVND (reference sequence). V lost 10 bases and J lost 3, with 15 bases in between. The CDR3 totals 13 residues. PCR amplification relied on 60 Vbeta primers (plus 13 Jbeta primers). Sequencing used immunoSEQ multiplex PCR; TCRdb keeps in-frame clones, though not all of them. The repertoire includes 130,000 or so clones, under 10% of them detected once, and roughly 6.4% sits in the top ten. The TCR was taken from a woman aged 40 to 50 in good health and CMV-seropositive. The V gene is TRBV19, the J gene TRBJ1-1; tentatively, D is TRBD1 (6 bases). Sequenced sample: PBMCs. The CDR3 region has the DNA TGTGCCACCACCCGGGGGGCGTACACTGAAGCTTTCTTT. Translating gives CATTRGAYTEAFF. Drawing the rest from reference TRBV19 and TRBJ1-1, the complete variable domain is DGGITQSPKYLFRKEGQNVTLSCEQNLNHDAMYWYRQDPGQGLRLIYYSQIVNDFQKGDIAEGYSVSREKKESFPLTVTSAQKNPTAFYLCATTRGAYTEAFFGQGTRLTVV.